This T cell receptor beta chain appears in the sequencing data of a study of Graves' ophthalmopathy and Graves' hyperthyroidism. Study overall: Cases classed as stable hyperthyroidism had no ophthalmopathy within 18 months of follow-up. Study results and limitations: Most thyroid clonotypes with frequency above 0.001 were detected in blood too. A 13-signature model separated ophthalmopathy from stable hyperthyroidism, reaching approximately 88% sensitivity and less than 83% specificity cross-validated.

Patients were excluded if they had other autoimmune diseases or uncontrolled infections, and likewise if pregnancy or lactation applied. This clonotype was recorded at least ten times. Its specificity is not known. Transcripts of RNA were the source for amplifying TCR beta CDR3 regions. The first-round RT-PCR employed HTBI primers together with the Qiagen OneStep RT-PCR kit. A multiplex PCR was then performed as the second round. Via MiXCR, TCRdb re-called the multiplex PCR reads, giving one row per CDR3 protein. The sample has 500,000 to 700,000 distinct CDR3 sequences, 35% to 40% seen once; the top ten hold approximately 4.1%. Germline loops: CDR1 SGHNT, CDR2 YENEEA. The length of the CDR3 is 13 residues. V trimming: 6 bases; J trimming: 6 bases; junction bases outside the gene matches: 6.

This sequence was found in an adult man with Graves' hyperthyroidism. Sample: peripheral blood or thyroid tissue (not recorded which). The rearrangement links TRBV11-3 to TRBJ2-5; 8 bases line up with TRBD1. CDR3 sequence (DNA): TGTGCCAGCAGTCGTCGGACAGGGAAGACCCAGTACTTC. Protein sequence: CASSRRTGKTQYF.